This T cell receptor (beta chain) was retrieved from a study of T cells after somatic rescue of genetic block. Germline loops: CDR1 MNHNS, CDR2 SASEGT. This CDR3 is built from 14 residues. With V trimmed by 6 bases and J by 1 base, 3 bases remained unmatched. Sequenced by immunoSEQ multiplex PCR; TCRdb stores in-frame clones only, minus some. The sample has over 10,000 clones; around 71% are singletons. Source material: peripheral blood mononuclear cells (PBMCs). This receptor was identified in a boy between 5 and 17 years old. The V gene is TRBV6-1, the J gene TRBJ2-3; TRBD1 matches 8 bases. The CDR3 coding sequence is TGTGCCAGCAGCGTGGACAGGGGCACAGATACGCAGTATTTT. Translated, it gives CASSVDRGTDTQYF.